This is a list of T cell receptor beta chains from one sample in a study of cytomegalovirus exposure and HLA in healthy donors. Using immunoSEQ multiplex PCR, the repertoire was profiled, and TCRdb retains in-frame clones only, with some absent. Of about 98,000 clones listed, roughly 70% are singletons. Sequencing used PBMCs. These receptors were collected from a man aged 50-60 years in good health and CMV-seronegative. CDR3s include the opening cysteine and the closing phenylalanine or tryptophan. Fields, in order: V gene, D gene, clone size, J gene, CDR3 protein, CDR3 DNA. The D gene is left open where the match is weak. Some rows have no size entry. The others give once, few or many, or a class for an expanded clone.

>TRBV7-7|TRBD2|-|TRBJ2-1
CASSPSGGADNEQFF
TGTGCTAGCAGCCCTAGCGGGGGGGCCGACAATGAGCAGTTCTTC
>TRBV7-2|TRBD1|-|TRBJ2-7
CATRDRGFEQYF
TGTGCCACAAGGGACAGAGGATTCGAGCAGTACTTC
>TRBV5-1|-|-|TRBJ2-7
CASSGGPGPYEQYF
TGCGCCAGCAGCGGAGGTCCAGGACCCTACGAGCAGTACTTC
>TRBV6-5|-|-|TRBJ2-7
CASSPQPNSYEQYF
TGTGCCAGCAGTCCGCAACCTAACTCCTACGAGCAGTACTTC
>TRBV4-2|-|once|TRBJ2-7
CASSHGGSGGSYEQYF
TGTGCCAGCAGCCATGGGGGTAGCGGAGGATCCTACGAGCAGTACTTC
>TRBV18|TRBD1|-|TRBJ2-7
CASSPRTGSYEQYF
TGTGCCAGCTCACCTCGGACAGGATCCTACGAGCAGTACTTC
>TRBV19|TRBD2|few|TRBJ2-3
CASSSRLAGGLDTQYF
TGTGCCAGTAGTTCCAGACTAGCGGGAGGACTAGATACGCAGTATTTT
>TRBV5-5|-|-|TRBJ2-5
CASSLGRETQYF
TGTGCCAGCAGCTTGGGGAGGGAGACCCAGTACTTC
>TRBV11-1|-|-|TRBJ2-1
CASSLLIGSVAAQFF
TGTGCCAGCAGCTTGTTAATTGGGTCTGTGGCGGCGCAGTTCTTC
>TRBV7-9|TRBD2|-|TRBJ2-1
CASSHGTSGRGSSYNEQFF
TGTGCCAGCAGCCATGGGACTAGCGGGAGGGGTTCATCCTACAATGAGCAGTTCTTC
>TRBV7-8|-|-|TRBJ1-5
CASSLAARNSNQPQHF
TGTGCCAGCAGCTTAGCGGCCAGGAATAGCAATCAGCCCCAGCATTTT
>TRBV27|-|-|TRBJ1-2
CASSWDEGGGYTF
TGTGCCAGCAGTTGGGATGAAGGAGGTGGCTACACCTTC
>TRBV10-3|TRBD1|-|TRBJ2-1
CAITNRDSNNEQFF
TGTGCCATCACCAACCGGGACAGCAACAATGAGCAGTTCTTC
>TRBV9|-|-|TRBJ1-1
CASSVGGGVVGSTEAFF
TGTGCCAGCAGCGTAGGGGGGGGTGTCGTCGGTAGCACTGAAGCTTTCTTT
>TRBV19|-|-|TRBJ2-3
CASSIQGSDTQYF
TGTGCCAGTAGTATACAGGGGTCAGATACGCAGTATTTT
>TRBV11-3|TRBD1|-|TRBJ2-3
CASSPQGILDTQYF
TGTGCCAGCAGCCCACAGGGGATCTTAGATACGCAGTATTTT
>TRBV5-1|TRBD2|once|TRBJ2-5
CASSFRGGGQETQYF
TGCGCCAGCAGCTTCCGAGGCGGGGGGCAAGAGACCCAGTACTTC
>TRBV7-4|TRBD1|-|TRBJ2-7
CASSFYETGHYEQYF
TGTGCCAGCAGCTTTTATGAGACAGGGCACTACGAGCAGTACTTC
>TRBV28|TRBD2|-|TRBJ2-3
CASSTGTSGTHTQYF
TGTGCCAGCAGTACCGGGACTAGCGGGACGCATACGCAGTATTTT
>TRBV18|TRBD1|-|TRBJ1-1
CASSPPTGQGYTEAFF
TGTGCCAGCTCACCACCGACGGGACAGGGGTACACTGAAGCTTTCTTT
>TRBV14|TRBD2|once|TRBJ2-2
CASSHLYTPGGINTGELFF
TGTGCCAGCAGCCATCTTTACACTCCGGGGGGTATAAACACCGGGGAGCTGTTTTTT
>TRBV5-5|TRBD1|-|TRBJ1-5
CASSLEGAHQPQHF
TGTGCCAGCAGCTTAGAGGGGGCCCATCAGCCCCAGCATTTT
>TRBV7-9|TRBD1|-|TRBJ2-5
CASSPRQGARQETQYF
TGTGCCAGCAGCCCGCGACAGGGTGCCCGCCAAGAGACCCAGTACTTC
>TRBV1|-|-|TRBJ1-2
CTSSRGQGWGYTF
TGCACCAGCAGCCGAGGACAGGGTTGGGGCTACACCTTC
>TRBV7-8|TRBD1|-|TRBJ1-5
CASSLIQGGIQPQHF
TGTGCCAGCAGCTTAATACAGGGGGGCATTCAGCCCCAGCATTTT
>TRBV25-1|TRBD1|medium-sized|TRBJ2-2
CASSEDRDTGELFF
TGTGCCAGCAGTGAGGACAGGGACACCGGGGAGCTGTTTTTT
>TRBV19|-|-|TRBJ2-7
CASSISREPPYEQYF
TGTGCCAGTAGTATTTCCCGGGAACCTCCCTACGAGCAGTACTTC
>TRBV5-1|-|-|TRBJ2-7
CASSSGSYEQYF
TGCGCCAGCAGCTCCGGCTCCTACGAGCAGTACTTC
>TRBV7-9|-|-|TRBJ2-5
CASSLPTRAQETQYF
TGTGCCAGCAGCTTACCTACCCGAGCCCAAGAGACCCAGTACTTC
>TRBV6-5|-|-|TRBJ1-1
CATEKWSGSTEAFF
TGTGCCACAGAGAAATGGAGTGGTAGTACTGAAGCTTTCTTT
>TRBV6-5|-|few|TRBJ2-1
CASSYSWGRFNEQFF
TGTGCCAGCAGTTACTCGTGGGGGCGGTTCAATGAGCAGTTCTTC
>TRBV28|TRBD1|-|TRBJ1-1
CASSQWTGGNTEAFF
TGTGCCAGCAGTCAATGGACAGGGGGGAACACTGAAGCTTTCTTT
>TRBV7-9|TRBD1|-|TRBJ2-2
CASSLGTGTTAGELFF
TGTGCCAGCAGCTTGGGGACAGGGACGACAGCCGGGGAGCTGTTTTTT
>TRBV4-1|-|once|TRBJ2-7
CASSPTPTSSYEQYF
TGCGCCAGCAGCCCCACACCCACTAGCTCCTACGAGCAGTACTTC
>TRBV5-6|-|few|TRBJ1-1
CASSLGGNTEAFF
TGTGCCAGCAGCTTAGGGGGTAACACTGAAGCTTTCTTT
>TRBV7-2|TRBD1|-|TRBJ2-7
CASSFYQGVPYEQYF
TGTGCCAGCAGCTTTTACCAGGGGGTCCCCTACGAGCAGTACTTC
>TRBV27|TRBD2|-|TRBJ2-2
CASSRQGSGRGTGELFF
TGTGCCAGCAGTCGACAGGGTAGCGGGAGGGGTACCGGGGAGCTGTTTTTT
>TRBV18|-|-|TRBJ1-1
CASSPNPDTEAFF
TGTGCCAGCTCACCCAATCCGGACACTGAAGCTTTCTTT
>TRBV7-2|TRBD1|few|TRBJ2-5
CASSRDRQETQYF
TGTGCCAGCAGCCGGGACAGACAAGAGACCCAGTACTTC
>TRBV12-5|-|-|TRBJ2-7
CASGSRPGPKSGEQYF
TGTGCTAGTGGTTCACGCCCGGGCCCCAAAAGCGGCGAGCAGTACTTC
>TRBV6-6|TRBD1|-|TRBJ1-4
CASSPYEGAGEKLFF
TGTGCCAGCAGTCCCTACGAGGGGGCGGGTGAAAAACTGTTTTTT
>TRBV19|-|-|TRBJ2-7
CASSVRSRSAYEQYF
TGTGCCAGTAGTGTCCGGAGTAGGAGCGCCTACGAGCAGTACTTC
>TRBV11-2|TRBD1|-|TRBJ2-1
CASSLDLGQGGNNEQFF
TGTGCCAGCAGCTTAGATTTGGGACAGGGTGGGAACAATGAGCAGTTCTTC
>TRBV5-1|TRBD1|medium-sized|TRBJ1-1
CASSGTGANTEAFF
TGCGCCAGCAGTGGCACAGGGGCGAACACTGAAGCTTTCTTT
>TRBV5-1|-|-|TRBJ2-7
CASSLETSHEQYF
TGCGCCAGCAGCTTGGAGACTAGTCACGAGCAGTACTTC
>TRBV18|TRBD1|once|TRBJ2-7
CASSPSRQGFYEQYF
TGTGCCAGCTCACCATCCCGACAGGGCTTCTACGAGCAGTACTTC
>TRBV6-5|-|-|TRBJ2-7
CASSYAETRSYEQYF
TGTGCCAGCAGTTACGCTGAGACTAGGTCGTACGAGCAGTACTTC
>TRBV6-7|-|-|TRBJ1-2
CASSYSIARRPSNYGYTF
TGTGCCAGCAGTTACTCGATCGCACGCAGGCCCTCTAACTATGGCTACACCTTC
>TRBV19|-|few|TRBJ1-1
CASSPQNTEAFF
TGTGCCAGTAGTCCACAAAACACTGAAGCTTTCTTT